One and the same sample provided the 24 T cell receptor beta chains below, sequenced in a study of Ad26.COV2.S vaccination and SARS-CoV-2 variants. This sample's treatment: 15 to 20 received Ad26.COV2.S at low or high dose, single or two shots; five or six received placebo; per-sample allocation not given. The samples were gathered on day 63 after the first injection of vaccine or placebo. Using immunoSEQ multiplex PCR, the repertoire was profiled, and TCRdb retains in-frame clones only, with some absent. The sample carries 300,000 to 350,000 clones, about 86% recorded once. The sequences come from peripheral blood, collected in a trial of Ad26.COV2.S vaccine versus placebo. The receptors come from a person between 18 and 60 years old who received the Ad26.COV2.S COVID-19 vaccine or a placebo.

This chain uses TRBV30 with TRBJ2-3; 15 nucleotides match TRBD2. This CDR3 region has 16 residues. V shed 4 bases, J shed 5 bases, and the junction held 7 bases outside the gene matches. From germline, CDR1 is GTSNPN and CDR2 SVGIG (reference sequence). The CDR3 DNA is TGTGCCTGGACAACGGGACTAGCGGGGGGAGTAGATACGCAGTATTTT. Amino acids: CAWTTGLAGGVDTQYF.

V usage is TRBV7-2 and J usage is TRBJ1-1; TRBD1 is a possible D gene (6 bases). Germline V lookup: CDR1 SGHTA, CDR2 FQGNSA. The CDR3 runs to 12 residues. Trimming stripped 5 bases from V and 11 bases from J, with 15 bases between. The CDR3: CASSPSTGMAFF. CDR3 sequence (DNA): TGTGCCAGCAGCCCATCAACAGGGATGGCTTTCTTT.

Here the CDR3 DNA reads TGTGCCAGCAGTTACTCGGCTAGCGGGGGGATTTACGAGCAGTACTTC. This sequence encodes CASSYSASGGIYEQYF. This chain uses TRBV6-5 with TRBJ2-7, with 11 positions matching TRBD2. The CDR3 is 16 residues long. V lost 0 bases to trimming and J lost 4 bases; unmatched junction nucleotides: 5. Germline loops: CDR1 MNHEY, CDR2 SVGAGI.

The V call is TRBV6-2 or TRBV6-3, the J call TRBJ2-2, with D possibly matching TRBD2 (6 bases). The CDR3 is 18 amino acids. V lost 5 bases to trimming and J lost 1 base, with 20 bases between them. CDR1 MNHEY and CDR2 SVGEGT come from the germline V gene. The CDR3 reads CASSPLWLRGGNTGELFF. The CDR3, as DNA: TGTGCCAGCAGTCCCCTTTGGTTGAGGGGAGGGAACACCGGGGAGCTGTTTTTT.

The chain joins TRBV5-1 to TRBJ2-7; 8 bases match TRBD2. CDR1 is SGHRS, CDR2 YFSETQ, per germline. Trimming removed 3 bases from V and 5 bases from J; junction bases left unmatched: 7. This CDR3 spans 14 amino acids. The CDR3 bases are TGCGCCAGCAGCTGGGGACTAGAAGTAGACGAGCAGTACTTC. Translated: CASSWGLEVDEQYF. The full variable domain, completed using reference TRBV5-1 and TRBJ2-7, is KAGVTQTPRYLIKTRGQQVTLSCSPISGHRSVSWYQQTPGQGLQFLFEYFSETQRNKGNFPGRFSGRQFSNSRSEMNVSTLELGDSALYLCASSWGLEVDEQYFGPGTRLTVT.

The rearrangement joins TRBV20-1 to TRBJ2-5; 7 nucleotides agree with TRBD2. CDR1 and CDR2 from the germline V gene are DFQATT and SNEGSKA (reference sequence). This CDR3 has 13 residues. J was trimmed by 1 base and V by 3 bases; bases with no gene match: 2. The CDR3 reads CSASTGGQETQYF. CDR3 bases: TGCAGTGCTAGTACGGGGGGCCAAGAGACCCAGTACTTC.

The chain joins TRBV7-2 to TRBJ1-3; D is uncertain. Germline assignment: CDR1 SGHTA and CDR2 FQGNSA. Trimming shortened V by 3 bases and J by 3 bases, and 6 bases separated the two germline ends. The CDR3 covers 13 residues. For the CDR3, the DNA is TGTGCCAGCAGCTTTTTGCGTGGAAACACCATATATTTT. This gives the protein CASSFLRGNTIYF.

CDR3 coding DNA: TGTGCCAGCTCACCGAGCACGGTAGTATTCTACACCTTC. It is translated as CASSPSTVVFYTF. The chain couples TRBV18 to TRBJ1-2, with unresolved D. V was shortened by 3 bases and J by 10 bases, with 15 bases between the two germline ends. The CDR3 sequence is 13 residues long. The germline V gene has CDR1 KGHSH and CDR2 LQKENI.

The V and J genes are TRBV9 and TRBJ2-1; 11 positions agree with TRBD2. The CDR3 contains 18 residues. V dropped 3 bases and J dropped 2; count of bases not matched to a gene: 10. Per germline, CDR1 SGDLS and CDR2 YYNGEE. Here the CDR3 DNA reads TGTGCCAGCAGCGCAACTTTCCTAGCGGGGGGCCCCTACAATGAGCAGTTCTTC. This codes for CASSATFLAGGPYNEQFF.

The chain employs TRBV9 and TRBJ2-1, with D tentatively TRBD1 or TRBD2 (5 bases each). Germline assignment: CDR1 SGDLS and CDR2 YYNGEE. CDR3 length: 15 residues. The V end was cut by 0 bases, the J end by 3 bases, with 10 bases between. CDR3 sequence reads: CASSVDLGRYNEQFF. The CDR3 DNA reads TGTGCCAGCAGCGTAGACCTGGGACGCTACAATGAGCAGTTCTTC.

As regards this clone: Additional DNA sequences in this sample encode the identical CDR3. The CDR3: CASSMTGNYGYTF. CDR3 coding DNA: TGTGCCAGTAGTATGACGGGAAACTATGGCTACACCTTC. The gene calls are TRBV19 and TRBJ1-2, with D uncertain. The CDR3 loop spans 13 amino acids. Deletions cut 3 bases from V and 2 bases from J, with 7 bases between. In germline, CDR1 is LNHDA, CDR2 SQIVND (reference sequence).

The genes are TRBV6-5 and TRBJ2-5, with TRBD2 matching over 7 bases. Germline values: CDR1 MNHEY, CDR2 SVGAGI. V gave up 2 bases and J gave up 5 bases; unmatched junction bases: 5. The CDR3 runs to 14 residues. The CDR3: CASSYGAGEETQYF. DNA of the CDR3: TGTGCCAGCAGTTACGGGGCGGGGGAGGAGACCCAGTACTTC.

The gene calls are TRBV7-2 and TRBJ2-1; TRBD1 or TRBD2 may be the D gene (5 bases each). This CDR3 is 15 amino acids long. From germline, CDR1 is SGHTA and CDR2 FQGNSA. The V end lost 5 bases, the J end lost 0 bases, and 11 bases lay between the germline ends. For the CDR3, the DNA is TGTGCCAGCAGCAGGGACGGAAGCTCCTACAATGAGCAGTTCTTC. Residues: CASSRDGSSYNEQFF.

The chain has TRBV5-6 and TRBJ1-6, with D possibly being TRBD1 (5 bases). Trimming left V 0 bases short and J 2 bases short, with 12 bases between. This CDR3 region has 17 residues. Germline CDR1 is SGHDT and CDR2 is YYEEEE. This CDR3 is CASSLGAGFAYNSPLHF. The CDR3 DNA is TGTGCCAGCAGCTTGGGGGCAGGGTTCGCCTATAATTCACCCCTCCACTTT.

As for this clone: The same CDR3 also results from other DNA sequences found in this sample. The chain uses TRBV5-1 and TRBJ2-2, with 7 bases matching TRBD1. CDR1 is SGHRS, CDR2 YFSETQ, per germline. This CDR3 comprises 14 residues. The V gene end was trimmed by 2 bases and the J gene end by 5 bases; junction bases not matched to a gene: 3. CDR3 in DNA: TGCGCCAGCAGCTTAACAGGGGATACCGGGGAGCTGTTTTTT. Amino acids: CASSLTGDTGELFF.

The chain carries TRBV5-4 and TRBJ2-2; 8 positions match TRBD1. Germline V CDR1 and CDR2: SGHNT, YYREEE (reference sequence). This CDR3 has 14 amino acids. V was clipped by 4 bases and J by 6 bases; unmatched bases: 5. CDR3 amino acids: CASSKTGVPGELFF. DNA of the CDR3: TGTGCCAGCAGCAAGACAGGGGTCCCCGGGGAGCTGTTTTTT. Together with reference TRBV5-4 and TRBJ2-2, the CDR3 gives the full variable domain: ETGVTQSPTHLIKTRGQQVTLRCSSQSGHNTVSWYQQALGQGPQFIFQYYREEENGRGNFPPRFSGLQFPNYSSELNVNALELDDSALYLCASSKTGVPGELFFGEGSRLTVL.

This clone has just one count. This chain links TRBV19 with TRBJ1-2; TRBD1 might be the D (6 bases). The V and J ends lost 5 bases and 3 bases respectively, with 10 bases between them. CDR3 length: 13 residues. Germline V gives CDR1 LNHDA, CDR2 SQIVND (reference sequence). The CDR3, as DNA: TGTGCCAGTAGTCCAAGGGGGTACTATGGCTACACCTTC. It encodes CASSPRGYYGYTF.

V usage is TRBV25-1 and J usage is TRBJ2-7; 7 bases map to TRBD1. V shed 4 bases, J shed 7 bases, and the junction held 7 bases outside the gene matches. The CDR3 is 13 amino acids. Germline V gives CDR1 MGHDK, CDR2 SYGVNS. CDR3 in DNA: TGTGCCAGCAGTGGAACAGGGGTGGGGGAGCAGTACTTC. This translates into CASSGTGVGEQYF.

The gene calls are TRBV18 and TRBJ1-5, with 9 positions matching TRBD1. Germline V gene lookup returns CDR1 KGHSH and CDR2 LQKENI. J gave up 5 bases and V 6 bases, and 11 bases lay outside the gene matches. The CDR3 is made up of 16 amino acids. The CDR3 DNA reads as TGTGCCAGCTCTCAAGGGACAGGGCTAGTGGATCAGCCCCAGCATTTT. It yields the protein CASSQGTGLVDQPQHF.

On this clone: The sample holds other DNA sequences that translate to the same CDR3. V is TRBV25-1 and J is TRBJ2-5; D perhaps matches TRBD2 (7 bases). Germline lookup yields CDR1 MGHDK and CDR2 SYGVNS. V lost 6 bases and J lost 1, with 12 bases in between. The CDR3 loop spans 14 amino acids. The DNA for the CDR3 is TGTGCCAGCAGCGTTAGGGGGGGCCAAGAGACCCAGTACTTC. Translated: CASSVRGGQETQYF.

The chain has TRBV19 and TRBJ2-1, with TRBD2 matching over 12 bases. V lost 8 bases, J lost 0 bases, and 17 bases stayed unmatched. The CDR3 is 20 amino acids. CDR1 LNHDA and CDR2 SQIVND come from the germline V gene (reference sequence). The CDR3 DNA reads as TGTGCCAGTCGCCCGCCTCCGGGACTAGCGGGTGAGGGCTCCTACAATGAGCAGTTCTTC. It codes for CASRPPPGLAGEGSYNEQFF. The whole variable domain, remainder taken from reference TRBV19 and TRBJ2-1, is DGGITQSPKYLFRKEGQNVTLSCEQNLNHDAMYWYRQDPGQGLRLIYYSQIVNDFQKGDIAEGYSVSREKKESFPLTVTSAQKNPTAFYLCASRPPPGLAGEGSYNEQFFGPGTRLTVL.

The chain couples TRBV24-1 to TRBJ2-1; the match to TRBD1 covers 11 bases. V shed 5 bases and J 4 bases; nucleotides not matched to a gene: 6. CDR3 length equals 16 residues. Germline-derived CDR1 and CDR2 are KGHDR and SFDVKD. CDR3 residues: CATSGFGTGGYNEQFF. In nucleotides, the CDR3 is TGTGCCACCAGTGGGTTCGGGACAGGGGGGTACAATGAGCAGTTCTTC.

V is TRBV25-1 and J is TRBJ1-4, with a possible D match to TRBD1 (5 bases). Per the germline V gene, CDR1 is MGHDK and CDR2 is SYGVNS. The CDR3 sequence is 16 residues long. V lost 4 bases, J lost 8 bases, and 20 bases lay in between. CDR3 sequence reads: CASSALSQGILEKLFF. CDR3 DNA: TGTGCCAGCAGTGCTCTAAGTCAGGGTATATTGGAAAAACTGTTTTTT.

CDR3 nucleotides: TGCGCCAGCAGTCAAGGCAGGGCCTCTCCATTTTATGGCTACACCTTC. The encoded protein is CASSQGRASPFYGYTF. This rearrangement joins TRBV23-1 to TRBJ1-2, with a weak D call TRBD1 (5 bases). TRBV23-1 is identified as an open reading frame with a role that is uncertain. The V end was cut by 2 bases, the J end by 5 bases, with 18 bases between. The CDR3 is 16 amino acids.